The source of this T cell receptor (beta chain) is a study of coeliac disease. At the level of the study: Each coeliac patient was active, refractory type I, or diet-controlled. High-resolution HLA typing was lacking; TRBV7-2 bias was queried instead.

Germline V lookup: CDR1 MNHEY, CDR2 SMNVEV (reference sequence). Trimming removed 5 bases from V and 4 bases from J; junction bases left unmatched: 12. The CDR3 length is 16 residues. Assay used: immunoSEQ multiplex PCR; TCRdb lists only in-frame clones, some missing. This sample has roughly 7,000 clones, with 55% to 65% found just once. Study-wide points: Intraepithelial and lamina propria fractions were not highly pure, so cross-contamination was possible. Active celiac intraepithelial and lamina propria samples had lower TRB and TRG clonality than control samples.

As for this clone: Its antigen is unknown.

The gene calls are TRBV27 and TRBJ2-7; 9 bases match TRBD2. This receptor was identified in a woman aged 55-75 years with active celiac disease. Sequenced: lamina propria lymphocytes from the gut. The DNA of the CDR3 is TGTGCCAGCAGTCCCCTGGGACTAGCTAACTCGTACGAGCAGTACTTC. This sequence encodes CASSPLGLANSYEQYF.